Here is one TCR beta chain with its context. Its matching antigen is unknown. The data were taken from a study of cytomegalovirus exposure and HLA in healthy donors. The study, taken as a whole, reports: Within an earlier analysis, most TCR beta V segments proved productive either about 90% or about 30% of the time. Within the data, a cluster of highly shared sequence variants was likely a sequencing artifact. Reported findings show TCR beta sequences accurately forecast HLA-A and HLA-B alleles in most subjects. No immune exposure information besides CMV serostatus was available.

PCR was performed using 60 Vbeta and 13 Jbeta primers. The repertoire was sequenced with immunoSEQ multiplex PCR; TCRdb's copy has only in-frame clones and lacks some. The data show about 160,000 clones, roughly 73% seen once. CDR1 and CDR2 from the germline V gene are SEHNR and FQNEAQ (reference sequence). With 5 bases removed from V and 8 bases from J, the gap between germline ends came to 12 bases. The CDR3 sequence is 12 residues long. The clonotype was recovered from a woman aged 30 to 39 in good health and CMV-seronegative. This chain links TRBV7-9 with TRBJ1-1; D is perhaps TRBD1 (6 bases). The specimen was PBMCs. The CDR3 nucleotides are TGTGCCAGCAGCCCGACGAGGGGGGAAGCTTTCTTT. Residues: CASSPTRGEAFF.